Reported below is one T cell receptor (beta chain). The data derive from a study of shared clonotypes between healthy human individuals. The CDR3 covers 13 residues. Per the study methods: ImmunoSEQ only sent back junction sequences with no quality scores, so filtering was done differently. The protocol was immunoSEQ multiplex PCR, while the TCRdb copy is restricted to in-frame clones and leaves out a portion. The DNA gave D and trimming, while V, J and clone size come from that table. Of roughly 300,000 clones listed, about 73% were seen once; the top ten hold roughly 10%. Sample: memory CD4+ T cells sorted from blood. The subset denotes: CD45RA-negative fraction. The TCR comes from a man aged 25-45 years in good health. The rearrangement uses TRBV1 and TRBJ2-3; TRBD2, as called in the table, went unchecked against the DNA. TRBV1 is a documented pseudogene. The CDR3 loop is CTSSQSPRVRAYF. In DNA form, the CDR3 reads TGCACCAGCAGCCAAAGCCCGCGGGTCCGAGCGTATTTT.